A selection of T cell receptor beta chains follows, all from one sample in a study of glioma-infiltrating T cells after dendritic cell vaccination. TCRdb's copy holds only in-frame clones and misses some; the assay was immunoSEQ multiplex PCR. The top ten hold 2.7% of the sample, which has 90,000 to 110,000 clones, 90% seen once. The source material was blood, sampled after dendritic cell vaccination. These receptors were taken from a human donor with glioblastoma. CDR3s include the opening cysteine and the closing phenylalanine or tryptophan. Fields, in order: J gene, V gene, clone size, CDR3 length, D gene, CDR3 protein, CDR3 DNA. D genes are given only for firm matches. Expanded clones get a size class; other rows say once, few or many, or leave the size out.

j_gene: TRBJ2-3
v_gene: TRBV5-8
abundance: .
len: 15
d_gene: .
CDR3aa: CASSLGGGSPDTQYF
CDR3nt: TGTGCCAGCAGCTTGGGTGGAGGGTCCCCAGATACGCAGTATTTT

j_gene: TRBJ2-1
v_gene: TRBV5-1
abundance: .
len: 18
d_gene: TRBD1
CDR3aa: CASSLEHGQTGGRVEQFF
CDR3nt: TGCGCCAGCAGCTTGGAACACGGGCAGACAGGGGGCCGCGTTGAGCAGTTCTTC

j_gene: TRBJ1-5
v_gene: TRBV6-1
abundance: .
len: 15
d_gene: TRBD1
CDR3aa: CASSGGQGANQPQHF
CDR3nt: TGTGCCAGCAGTGGGGGACAGGGGGCGAATCAGCCCCAGCATTTT

j_gene: TRBJ2-1
v_gene: TRBV19
abundance: .
len: 16
d_gene: TRBD1
CDR3aa: CASSITPQGSYNEQFF
CDR3nt: TGTGCCAGTAGTATAACCCCACAGGGGTCCTACAATGAGCAGTTCTTC

j_gene: TRBJ1-2
v_gene: TRBV30
abundance: .
len: 14
d_gene: .
CDR3aa: CAWSVPPGQYGYTF
CDR3nt: TGTGCCTGGAGTGTACCCCCAGGGCAGTATGGCTACACCTTC

j_gene: TRBJ1-4
v_gene: TRBV18
abundance: .
len: 15
d_gene: .
CDR3aa: CASSPFSAGLEKLFF
CDR3nt: TGTGCCAGCTCACCATTTAGTGCGGGGCTCGAAAAACTGTTTTTT

j_gene: TRBJ2-7
v_gene: TRBV20-1
abundance: .
len: 11
d_gene: .
CDR3aa: CSVGTYYEQYF
CDR3nt: TGCAGTGTCGGGACTTACTACGAGCAGTACTTC

j_gene: TRBJ1-1
v_gene: TRBV5-1
abundance: .
len: 13
d_gene: TRBD1
CDR3aa: CASSNRGPTEAFF
CDR3nt: TGCGCCAGCAGCAACAGGGGGCCCACTGAAGCTTTCTTT

j_gene: TRBJ2-3
v_gene: TRBV30
abundance: once
len: 14
d_gene: .
CDR3aa: CAWSMWLSTDTQYF
CDR3nt: TGTGCCTGGAGTATGTGGCTTAGCACAGATACGCAGTATTTT

j_gene: TRBJ1-1
v_gene: TRBV6-4
abundance: .
len: 13
d_gene: TRBD1
CDR3aa: CASSDSTGGEAFF
CDR3nt: TGTGCCAGCAGTGACTCGACAGGGGGAGAAGCTTTCTTT

j_gene: TRBJ1-1
v_gene: TRBV5-4
abundance: .
len: 16
d_gene: .
CDR3aa: CASRERGTGDDTEAFF
CDR3nt: TGTGCCAGCAGGGAGCGGGGAACGGGAGATGACACTGAAGCTTTCTTT

j_gene: TRBJ2-1
v_gene: TRBV5-1
abundance: once
len: 14
d_gene: .
CDR3aa: CASSPGTRNNEQFF
CDR3nt: TGCGCCAGCAGTCCCGGGACACGGAACAATGAGCAGTTCTTC

j_gene: TRBJ2-3
v_gene: TRBV10-3
abundance: .
len: 13
d_gene: .
CDR3aa: CAISESRGDTQYF
CDR3nt: TGTGCCATCAGTGAGTCAAGGGGAGATACGCAGTATTTT

j_gene: TRBJ1-5
v_gene: TRBV5-8
abundance: .
len: 12
d_gene: TRBD1
CDR3aa: CASRAGGQPQHF
CDR3nt: TGTGCCAGCAGAGCAGGGGGCCAGCCCCAGCATTTT

j_gene: TRBJ2-7
v_gene: TRBV11-3
abundance: .
len: 13
d_gene: .
CDR3aa: CASSLRQTYEQYF
CDR3nt: TGTGCCAGCAGCTTAAGACAGACCTACGAGCAGTACTTC

j_gene: TRBJ2-5
v_gene: TRBV29-1
abundance: .
len: 13
d_gene: .
CDR3aa: CSVDQGYSETQYF
CDR3nt: TGCAGCGTTGATCAGGGGTATTCAGAGACCCAGTACTTC

j_gene: TRBJ2-3
v_gene: TRBV4-1
abundance: .
len: 15
d_gene: .
CDR3aa: CASSHSGQSTDTQYF
CDR3nt: TGCGCCAGCAGCCATTCCGGACAGAGCACAGATACGCAGTATTTT

j_gene: TRBJ2-7
v_gene: TRBV7-9
abundance: .
len: 13
d_gene: .
CDR3aa: CASSTTGYYEQYF
CDR3nt: TGTGCCAGCAGCACTACTGGGTACTACGAGCAGTACTTC

j_gene: TRBJ2-5
v_gene: TRBV5-1
abundance: .
len: 15
d_gene: TRBD2
CDR3aa: CASSLEGLGGETQYF
CDR3nt: TGCGCCAGCAGCTTGGAGGGACTAGGAGGGGAGACCCAGTACTTC

j_gene: TRBJ1-2
v_gene: TRBV19
abundance: .
len: 13
d_gene: TRBD1
CDR3aa: CASGTGINYGYTF
CDR3nt: TGTGCCAGCGGGACAGGGATCAACTATGGCTACACCTTC

j_gene: TRBJ1-5
v_gene: TRBV7-2
abundance: .
len: 19
d_gene: TRBD1
CDR3aa: CASSFLWDRGRHSNQPQHF
CDR3nt: TGTGCCAGCAGCTTTCTGTGGGACAGGGGACGGCATAGCAATCAGCCCCAGCATTTT

j_gene: TRBJ2-7
v_gene: TRBV7-9
abundance: .
len: 14
d_gene: .
CDR3aa: CASSYDRWSYEQYF
CDR3nt: TGTGCCAGCAGTTATGACAGGTGGTCCTACGAGCAGTACTTC

j_gene: TRBJ1-2
v_gene: TRBV5-1
abundance: .
len: 13
d_gene: .
CDR3aa: CASSLAGSEGYTF
CDR3nt: TGCGCCAGCAGCTTGGCAGGGTCAGAAGGCTACACCTTC

j_gene: TRBJ1-4
v_gene: TRBV18
abundance: .
len: 15
d_gene: .
CDR3aa: CASSPRRGANEKLFF
CDR3nt: TGTGCCAGCTCACCACGGCGGGGCGCTAATGAAAAACTGTTTTTT

j_gene: TRBJ1-1
v_gene: TRBV19
abundance: .
len: 16
d_gene: .
CDR3aa: CASSPTTGLKNTEAFF
CDR3nt: TGTGCCAGTAGCCCCACGACAGGCCTTAAGAACACTGAAGCTTTCTTT

j_gene: TRBJ2-5
v_gene: TRBV19
abundance: .
len: 15
d_gene: TRBD2
CDR3aa: CASSTPSGTQETQYF
CDR3nt: TGTGCCAGTAGTACCCCTAGCGGGACGCAAGAGACCCAGTACTTC

j_gene: TRBJ2-2
v_gene: TRBV6-1
abundance: .
len: 15
d_gene: TRBD1
CDR3aa: CASSHRDRDAGELFF
CDR3nt: TGTGCCAGCAGTCACCGGGACAGGGACGCCGGGGAGCTGTTTTTT

j_gene: TRBJ2-3
v_gene: TRBV2
abundance: few
len: 14
d_gene: TRBD2
CDR3aa: CASIAGGPTDTQYF
CDR3nt: TGTGCCAGCATCGCGGGGGGGCCCACAGATACGCAGTATTTT

j_gene: TRBJ1-2
v_gene: TRBV29-1
abundance: .
len: 13
d_gene: TRBD1
CDR3aa: CSVEDPGTGIHTF
CDR3nt: TGCAGCGTTGAAGATCCCGGGACAGGGATACACACCTTC

j_gene: TRBJ2-3
v_gene: TRBV5-6
abundance: .
len: 19
d_gene: TRBD2
CDR3aa: CASSLAVLAGVTGTDTQYF
CDR3nt: TGTGCCAGCAGCTTGGCCGTGTTAGCGGGAGTGACGGGCACAGATACGCAGTATTTT

j_gene: TRBJ1-5
v_gene: TRBV2
abundance: .
len: 14
d_gene: .
CDR3aa: CASRGLGDNQPQHF
CDR3nt: TGTGCCAGCAGAGGTCTCGGGGACAATCAGCCCCAGCATTTT

j_gene: TRBJ2-1
v_gene: TRBV7-8
abundance: .
len: 16
d_gene: TRBD2
CDR3aa: CASSLDPSGTHNEQFF
CDR3nt: TGTGCCAGCAGCTTAGATCCTAGCGGGACCCACAATGAGCAGTTCTTC

j_gene: TRBJ2-3
v_gene: TRBV2
abundance: .
len: 15
d_gene: .
CDR3aa: CASSTQGLDTDTQYF
CDR3nt: TGTGCCAGCAGTACACAGGGTTTGGACACAGATACGCAGTATTTT

j_gene: TRBJ2-3
v_gene: TRBV6-1
abundance: .
len: 12
d_gene: .
CDR3aa: CASSEGGDTQYF
CDR3nt: TGTGCCAGCAGTGAGGGGGGAGATACGCAGTATTTT

j_gene: TRBJ2-7
v_gene: TRBV27
abundance: .
len: 17
d_gene: .
CDR3aa: CASSLRISDSFTYEQYF
CDR3nt: TGTGCCAGCAGTTTAAGAATATCCGACTCCTTCACCTACGAGCAGTACTTC

j_gene: TRBJ1-1
v_gene: TRBV5-4
abundance: .
len: 15
d_gene: .
CDR3aa: CASSSEAGADTEAFF
CDR3nt: TGTGCCAGCAGCTCGGAGGCAGGGGCGGACACTGAAGCTTTCTTT

j_gene: TRBJ2-1
v_gene: TRBV5-1
abundance: .
len: 22
d_gene: TRBD2
CDR3aa: CASSLFSGGLAVYSSSYNEQFF
CDR3nt: TGCGCCAGCAGCTTGTTTTCAGGAGGACTAGCGGTATACTCGAGCTCCTACAATGAGCAGTTCTTC

j_gene: TRBJ1-2
v_gene: TRBV2
abundance: .
len: 15
d_gene: .
CDR3aa: CASSEARVSNYGYTF
CDR3nt: TGTGCCAGCAGTGAAGCGCGGGTGTCTAACTATGGCTACACCTTC

j_gene: TRBJ1-2
v_gene: TRBV6-1
abundance: .
len: 15
d_gene: .
CDR3aa: CASSLGGLHGGGYTF
CDR3nt: TGTGCCAGCAGCTTAGGAGGGTTGCATGGGGGTGGCTACACCTTC

j_gene: TRBJ1-2
v_gene: TRBV7-8
abundance: .
len: 15
d_gene: .
CDR3aa: CASSLALVRGYGYTF
CDR3nt: TGTGCCAGCAGCTTAGCGCTGGTAAGAGGATATGGCTACACCTTC

j_gene: TRBJ1-2
v_gene: TRBV6-1
abundance: once
len: 16
d_gene: TRBD1
CDR3aa: CASSDYGDRAAYGYTF
CDR3nt: TGTGCCAGCAGTGACTACGGGGACAGGGCTGCCTATGGCTACACCTTC

j_gene: TRBJ1-3
v_gene: TRBV6-6
abundance: .
len: 15
d_gene: .
CDR3aa: CASSYGSGAGNTIYF
CDR3nt: TGTGCCAGCAGCTACGGGTCAGGGGCTGGAAACACCATATATTTT

j_gene: TRBJ2-3
v_gene: TRBV2
abundance: .
len: 17
d_gene: TRBD2
CDR3aa: CASSLPNSGVTIDTQYF
CDR3nt: TGTGCCAGCAGTCTCCCTAATAGCGGGGTAACTATAGATACGCAGTATTTT

j_gene: TRBJ1-4
v_gene: TRBV9
abundance: .
len: 14
d_gene: .
CDR3aa: CASSVGASNEKLFF
CDR3nt: TGTGCCAGCAGCGTAGGAGCCTCTAATGAAAAACTGTTTTTT

j_gene: TRBJ1-6
v_gene: TRBV4-1
abundance: once
len: 15
d_gene: .
CDR3aa: CASSHRVVNNSPLHF
CDR3nt: TGCGCCAGCAGCCACAGGGTTGTCAATAATTCACCCCTCCACTTT

j_gene: TRBJ2-3
v_gene: TRBV2
abundance: .
len: 16
d_gene: TRBD1
CDR3aa: CASSTPGGDPSDTQYF
CDR3nt: TGTGCCAGCAGCACCCCAGGGGGTGATCCCTCGGATACGCAGTATTTT

j_gene: TRBJ2-5
v_gene: TRBV7-9
abundance: few
len: 16
d_gene: TRBD2
CDR3aa: CASSPASWEGRETQYF
CDR3nt: TGTGCCAGCAGCCCCGCGTCGTGGGAGGGCCGAGAGACCCAGTACTTC

j_gene: TRBJ1-3
v_gene: TRBV11-2
abundance: .
len: 17
d_gene: .
CDR3aa: CASSFFPGLTIGNTIYF
CDR3nt: TGTGCCAGCAGCTTTTTCCCGGGACTTACCATCGGAAACACCATATATTTT

j_gene: TRBJ2-3
v_gene: TRBV5-1
abundance: .
len: 17
d_gene: .
CDR3aa: CASSLDPALGRADTQYF
CDR3nt: TGCGCCAGCAGCTTGGATCCAGCCCTTGGGCGTGCAGATACGCAGTATTTT

j_gene: TRBJ1-1
v_gene: TRBV29-1
abundance: .
len: 14
d_gene: .
CDR3aa: CSVEGSARNTEAFF
CDR3nt: TGCAGCGTTGAAGGCAGCGCCAGGAACACTGAAGCTTTCTTT

j_gene: TRBJ2-1
v_gene: TRBV7-3
abundance: .
len: 16
d_gene: .
CDR3aa: CASSSQGGAGYNEQFF
CDR3nt: TGTGCCAGCAGCTCCCAGGGGGGAGCAGGCTACAATGAGCAGTTCTTC

j_gene: TRBJ1-6
v_gene: TRBV15
abundance: few
len: 14
d_gene: .
CDR3aa: CATSIDRNNSPLHF
CDR3nt: TGTGCCACCAGCATAGACAGGAATAATTCACCCCTCCACTTT

j_gene: TRBJ1-3
v_gene: TRBV5-6
abundance: .
len: 16
d_gene: .
CDR3aa: CASSFSSVSSGNTIYF
CDR3nt: TGTGCCAGCAGCTTTTCCTCTGTGAGCTCTGGAAACACCATATATTTT